This is a list of T cell receptor beta chains from one sample in a study of T cell responses to AZD1222 COVID-19 vaccine. The protocol was immunoSEQ multiplex PCR, while the TCRdb copy is restricted to in-frame clones and leaves out a portion. The data contain some 150,000 clones, roughly nine tenths of them singletons. Sequenced here: peripheral blood, sampled on day 0 of AZD1222 vaccination. All receptors derive from an adult in good health. The CDR3 runs from the conserved cysteine through the conserved F or W. Each record gives: clone size, V gene, D gene, J gene, CDR3 DNA, CDR3 protein. D genes are given only for firm matches. Rows give clone size only sometimes, using once, few, many, or a class for an expanded clone.

>NA|TRBV13|NA|TRBJ1-1
TGTGCCAGCAGCTTAATAACGGATCTTCTAAACACTGAAGCTTTCTTT
CASSLITDLLNTEAFF
>NA|TRBV11-2|NA|TRBJ1-2
TGTGCCAGCAGCTTAGAGGTTAGCACGAACTATGGCTACACCTTC
CASSLEVSTNYGYTF
>NA|TRBV28|TRBD1|TRBJ2-3
TGTGCCAGCAGTAGGACAGGGGGTTTCCGACATAACCCCACAGATACGCAGTATTTT
CASSRTGGFRHNPTDTQYF
>NA|TRBV5-1|TRBD2|TRBJ2-1
TGCGCCAGCAGCCCGAAAGCGGGAGGTTCCTACAATGAGCAGTTCTTC
CASSPKAGGSYNEQFF
>few|TRBV29-1|NA|TRBJ2-7
TGCAGCGTCAGGGACTTCCTAGCCTACGAGCAGTACTTC
CSVRDFLAYEQYF
>NA|TRBV10-3|TRBD2|TRBJ2-3
TGTGCCATCAGTGGGGGACTAGCGGGAGGGGAAGATACGCAGTATTTT
CAISGGLAGGEDTQYF
>NA|TRBV3-1/TRBV3-2|NA|TRBJ1-5
TGTGCCAGCAGCCAAGGGATTAGCAATCAGCCCCAGCATTTT
CASSQGISNQPQHF
>NA|TRBV5-1|NA|TRBJ2-2
TGCGCCAGCAGCTTGGCCCCAGGGTCGAACACCGGGGAGCTGTTTTTT
CASSLAPGSNTGELFF
>NA|TRBV6-2/TRBV6-3|TRBD2|TRBJ2-3
TGTGCCAGCAGTCCAGCTCTAGCGGGATTTTATTTGACAGATACGCAGTATTTT
CASSPALAGFYLTDTQYF
>NA|TRBV5-5|NA|TRBJ1-4
TGTGCCAGCAGGTTGAGGGCAGGGGTAGAGGAAAAACTGTTTTTT
CASRLRAGVEEKLFF
>NA|TRBV5-1|NA|TRBJ1-2
TGCGCCAGCAGCCCCCGAGGGGAAAACTATGGCTACACCTTC
CASSPRGENYGYTF
>NA|TRBV28|NA|TRBJ2-7
TGTGCCAGCAACCAAAGGGGGGCGGGGAATAGCGAGCAGTACTTC
CASNQRGAGNSEQYF
>NA|TRBV28|NA|TRBJ1-1
TGTGCCAGCAGTTTGGACGGAGGCTTCACTGAAGCTTTCTTT
CASSLDGGFTEAFF
>NA|TRBV6-5|NA|TRBJ2-7
TGTGCCAGCAGTTTACGGCCCAGCTCCTACGAGCAGTACTTC
CASSLRPSSYEQYF
>NA|TRBV10-2|NA|TRBJ2-7
TGCGCCAGCAGTGAGTATGACACCGGGACTGGCTCCTACGAGCAGTACTTC
CASSEYDTGTGSYEQYF
>NA|TRBV6-5|TRBD2|TRBJ2-1
TGTGCCAGCAGTTACGCGGCGGGAGGTTGGGGCAATGAGCAGTTCTTC
CASSYAAGGWGNEQFF
>NA|TRBV5-5|NA|TRBJ2-1
TGTGCCAGCAGCTTCGGACTGAACAATGAGCAGTTCTTC
CASSFGLNNEQFF